The T cell receptor beta chain under discussion was sequenced for a study of cytomegalovirus exposure and HLA in healthy donors. The CDR3 spans 13 residues. The V segment lost 7 bases and the J segment 2 bases; nucleotides outside the gene matches: 6. CDR1 is SQVTM and CDR2 is ANQGSEA in the germline V gene. The study, taken as a whole, reports: Across donors, presence/absence analyses took sequencing depth to be roughly uniform.

PCR used 60 Vbeta primers and 13 Jbeta primers. The table came from immunoSEQ multiplex PCR; TCRdb's copy has only in-frame clones and leaves some out. The sample includes approximately 200,000 clones, over 75% of them seen just once. Concerning this clone itself: Antigen specificity is unknown.

The sample consisted of PBMCs. The sequence came from a human donor in good health. The chain uses TRBV29-1 and TRBJ1-1, with 8 bases fitting TRBD1. CDR3 protein: CSASGQGNTEAFF. The CDR3 DNA follows: TGCAGCGCGTCTGGACAGGGCAACACTGAAGCTTTCTTT.